Reported below is one TCR beta chain. This sample is part of a study of blood T cell repertoires in COVID-19. Study information: The samples span acute and convalescent COVID-19 from the United States, Italy and Spain. The analysed material was cDNA or gDNA that came from T cells, B-cell-depleted T cells, or PBMCs.

The CDR3 extends over 14 amino acids. Between the trimmed V and J ends, which lost 0 bases and 5 bases, there was a span of 10 bases. CDR1 is SNHLY and CDR2 is FYNNEI in the germline V gene. Using immunoSEQ multiplex PCR, the repertoire was profiled, and TCRdb retains in-frame clones only, with some absent. The table records 150,000 to 170,000 clones, roughly 80% of them present only once. Across under 25 US areas, participants ranged in age from roughly 18 to 95 years. The genes are TRBV2 and TRBJ1-1; D may be TRBD1 (6 bases). The specimen sequenced was PBMCs or T cells enriched from blood (not recorded which). This clonotype originated in a man aged 50 to 59 who had recovered from COVID-19. DNA of the CDR3: TGTGCCAGCAGTGAAGCGGCAGGGGTAACTGAAGCTTTCTTT. Its translation: CASSEAAGVTEAFF.